Reported below is one T cell receptor beta chain. The target antigen is unknown. This same CDR3 is encoded by further DNA sequences in the sample. The entry originates in a study of shared clonotypes between healthy human individuals. Both subsets, CD45RA+ naive and CD45RA-negative memory, were split from the CD4+ cells. V was pared by 5 bases and J by 1 base, with 9 bases between. Germline V gene lookup returns CDR1 SGHRS and CDR2 YFSETQ. This CDR3 is 14 amino acids long. Study-level results: The authors expected sequencing depth to affect clonotype sharing among donors.

Sequencing was performed with immunoSEQ multiplex PCR; in TCRdb, only in-frame clones are kept and a portion is missing. The table has about 1 million clones, around 82% seen once. The sequenced sample consisted of memory CD4+ T cells from PBMCs. The subset was: CD45RA-negative fraction. V and J are TRBV5-1 and TRBJ2-2; the D is unclear. This TCR was sampled from a man aged 18 to 30 in good health. Some clones in this sample may be carry-over from other donors' samples. The CDR3 DNA reads TGCGCCAGCAGTCGCGGCCTGAACACCGGGGAGCTGTTTTTT. As protein: CASSRGLNTGELFF.